This T cell receptor (beta chain) was recovered during a study of beta chain features in type 1 diabetes (dated by TCRdb to the late 2010s). Study-wide context: Mean age, gender distribution, total cell number and subset yield did not differ between patients and healthy donors. Across all samples, some 110,000,000 sorted cells were examined, and cell number per subset correlated strongly with RNA yield. The study compared the TCRB repertoires of sorted circulating CD4+ T cell subsets in recently diagnosed type 1 diabetes patients with those in matched healthy donors. Whereas all 30 or so donors provided naive and central memory subsets, regulatory and stem cell-like memory subsets were isolated from just 8 patients and roughly 8 healthy donors. Overall results and qualifications from the work: A moderate but significant shortening of TCRB CDR3 length was observed in type 1 diabetes patients in all four CD4+ subsets. At VDJ recombination sites, type 1 diabetes patients had fewer insertions and more deleted nucleotides, which implies abnormalities in thymic rearrangement. HLA sub-analyses involved small numbers of individuals, so any influence of HLA type on TCRB rearrangement remained unresolved. PCR might favor shorter templates, but patient and control samples were amplified and corrected together, so any skew would affect both groups equally. Because cDNA was sequenced instead of genomic DNA, highly expressing activated cells could be over-represented, though the groups showed no difference in activation or CD3 levels. Naive, central memory and regulatory TCRB repertoires appeared more similar among patients than among healthy donors.

The CDR3 runs 12 residues from the cysteine to the phenylalanine. This entry keeps only the CDR3 DNA: 36 bases, framed from base 1. Based on the germline V gene (reference sequence), the CDR1 and CDR2 sequences are GTSNPN and SVGIG. Trimming removed 2 bases from V and 1 base from J, leaving 5 bases between the germline ends. A single peripheral blood draw of around 100 mL on average was collected from each donor into heparinised tubes. A BD FACSAria II and a panel including CD45RO, CCR7, CD25, CD127, CD95 and CD27 were used to sort naive, central memory, regulatory and stem cell-like memory CD4+ T cells. Every sorted population had a purity above 98%. PBMCs were separated immediately by Lymphoprep density gradient centrifugation and were stained directly, without being cultured. Samples were stained and sorted in pairs, with one healthy donor and one patient per experiment, so that batch effects were minimized.

The entire amount of isolated RNA was reverse transcribed using the High Capacity cDNA Reverse Transcription Kit, so the sequenced TCRB transcripts were expressed ones. Deep immunoSEQ sequencing was applied to naive, central memory and regulatory T cell samples, giving an average of about 3.7 million total reads per sample. After sorted cells were lysed in RLT buffer, RNA was extracted with DNase-treated RNeasy Micro or Mini kits, with the choice depending on cell number. To prevent cross-contamination, every cell subset was processed on its own, while patient and healthy donor samples were processed together. The immunoSEQ multiplex PCR was used to amplify TCRB sequences from cDNA, yielding 87-bp fragments that span the CDR3 region. Sequencing of the amplicons was done on the Illumina HiSeq platform. Regarding the original processing steps: Synthetic template baselines were used to correct PCR bias computationally, reads within Hamming distance 2 were collapsed, and singletons that could not be merged were discarded. By aligning reads against IMGT, V, D and J genes, CDR3 length, and insertions or deletions at six rearrangement sites were assigned. Within each subset, clonotype counts were normalized to sorted cell number, after which true diversity and Gini coefficients were computed with the tcR R package. The overlap coefficient, calculated on TCRB nucleotide sequences, was used to quantify repertoire sharing. Out-of-frame TCRB sequences from naive cells were analyzed to stand in for the pre-selection repertoire. As stored in TCRdb, this immuneACCESS dataset retains in-frame rearrangements with V and J assigned. A fraction of the clones does not appear; measured against another copy, unresolved V genes explain less than half of the discrepancy, and the remainder lacks a known reason. That table supplies the V and J calls and clone size; D and trimming were determined from the DNA. Here the sample has 600,000 to 700,000 clones; 9.5% to 15% occur a single time. Jointly, the top ten make up over 0.1% of the sample.

Of note for this clone: Its antigen is currently not known. The record has no base qualities; no much larger clone is one base away.

The chain is encoded by TRBV30 joined to TRBJ2-5; there is no confident call for the D gene. Material for sequencing was naive CD4+ T cells from blood. Interpreted using the paper, the cell subset or site label stands for: true naive CD4+ T cells. This TCR derives from a young man with type 1 diabetes. CDR3 sequence: CAWSPGQETQYF. The DNA sequence follows: TGTGCCTGGAGTCCAGGCCAAGAGACCCAGTACTTC.